These 20 T cell receptor beta chains originate from one sample sequenced in a study of T cells in Graves' hyperthyroidism and ophthalmopathy (dated by TCRdb to about 2019). The protocol used for the library was multiplex PCR. Sequenced on an Illumina HiSeq 2000. The TCR beta CDR3 regions were amplified from RNA transcripts. A first-round RT-PCR of the TCR CDR3 used the HTBI primer set with the Qiagen OneStep RT-PCR kit. The public reads were run again by TCRdb, first through fastp at Q25 and then through MiXCR, and only productive beta chains were kept. Rows matching on CDR3 protein sequence are summarized as one entry with the most common DNA and genes. Here the sample has a few hundred thousand distinct CDR3 sequences; about 16% occur a single time. Approximately 32% of the sample rests with the top ten. Sequenced: blood. The receptors originated from a woman in her twenties or thirties with Graves' hyperthyroidism.

The J gene is TRBJ2-7, the V gene TRBV7-8, with 8 bases aligning to TRBD1. Germline V gene sequence: CDR1 SGHVS, CDR2 FQNEAQ. Trimming took 1 base from V and 3 from J; bases not matched to a gene: 2. This CDR3 contains 14 residues. In nucleotides, the CDR3 is TGTGCCAGCAGCTTAGTAGACAGGGGCTACGAGCAGTACTTC. It specifies CASSLVDRGYEQYF.

This clonotype has just one count. This chain links TRBV19 with TRBJ2-7, with D perhaps assigned TRBD1 or TRBD2 (7 bases each). The germline V gene encodes CDR1 LNHDA and CDR2 SQIVND (reference sequence). Trimming removed 10 bases from V and 7 bases from J, with 26 bases in between. The CDR3 is 15 residues long. The CDR3 coding sequence is TGTGCCACCTCTGATGGGGGAGGGGGCTTTGATGAGCAGTACTTC. Translating gives CATSDGGGGFDEQYF.

This clonotype was counted a few times. CDR3: CASSSIGQGSSYEQYF. CDR3 in DNA: TGCGCCAGCAGCTCAATAGGACAGGGGAGCTCCTACGAGCAGTACTTC. The chain is built from TRBV5-1 and TRBJ2-7; 9 bases align to TRBD1. The CDR3 runs to 16 residues. The germline V gene encodes CDR1 SGHRS and CDR2 YFSETQ. V dropped 3 bases and J dropped 0; count of bases not matched to a gene: 7.

This clonotype was counted a few times. Written as DNA, the CDR3 is TGTGCCAGCAGCGCCCGGGACAGAGTTTCAAATACGCAGTATTTT. It specifies CASSARDRVSNTQYF. The J gene is TRBJ2-3, the V gene TRBV3-1; 7 bases line up with TRBD1. V gave up 5 bases and J gave up 7 bases; unmatched junction bases: 12. From germline, CDR1 is LGHDT and CDR2 YNNKEL (reference sequence). This CDR3 is built from 15 residues.

This clonotype was found once. The genes are TRBV9 and TRBJ2-2, with 14 bases aligning to TRBD2. The CDR3 runs 18 residues. Per germline, CDR1 SGDLS and CDR2 YYNGEE. J gave up 4 bases and V 0 bases, and 5 bases lay outside the gene matches. DNA of the CDR3: TGTGCCAGCAGCGTAGGACTAGCGGGAGGGCCTGGCACCGGGGAGCTGTTTTTT. This gives the protein CASSVGLAGGPGTGELFF.

This clonotype was counted at least ten times. The rearrangement joins TRBV3-1 to TRBJ2-7, with D perhaps TRBD1 or TRBD2 (5 bases each). This CDR3 has 13 residues. V shed 2 bases and J shed 4 bases, with 9 bases lying between them. Germline lookup yields CDR1 LGHDT and CDR2 YNNKEL (reference sequence). This CDR3 is CASSQRDPYEQYF. In nucleotides, the CDR3 is TGTGCCAGCAGCCAACGGGACCCTTACGAGCAGTACTTC.

This clonotype came up a few times. The V and J genes are TRBV13 and TRBJ2-7, with 8 nucleotides matching TRBD1. Germline CDR1 is PRHDT and CDR2 is FYEKMQ (reference sequence). The CDR3 spans 17 residues. J lost 6 bases, V lost 2 bases, and 15 bases had no gene match. This CDR3 is CASSLSLGQAILIEQYF. The CDR3 DNA sequence: TGTGCCAGCAGCTTATCCTTGGGACAGGCCATCTTAATCGAGCAGTACTTC. The complete variable domain, with remaining parts taken from reference TRBV13 and TRBJ2-7, reads AAGVIQSPRHLIKEKRETATLKCYPIPRHDTVYWYQQGPGQDPQFLISFYEKMQSDKGSIPDRFSAQQFSDYHSELNMSSLELGDSALYFCASSLSLGQAILIEQYFGPGTRLTVT.

This clonotype was recorded at least ten times. The chain links TRBV11-2 to TRBJ2-7; TRBD2 aligns across 9 bases. V lost 0 bases to trimming and J lost 2 bases; unmatched junction nucleotides: 8. The CDR3 sequence is 17 residues long. Germline V lookup: CDR1 SGHAT, CDR2 FQNNGV. CDR3: CASSLDHTLAGTYEQYF. CDR3 sequence (DNA): TGTGCCAGCAGCTTAGATCACACACTAGCGGGCACCTACGAGCAGTACTTC.

This clonotype was seen repeatedly, ten times or more. The chain recombines TRBV3-1 with TRBJ2-1; D gene unclear. This CDR3 is 16 amino acids long. V lost 4 bases and J lost 3, with 16 bases in between. CDR1 is LGHDT and CDR2 is YNNKEL in the germline V gene (reference sequence). This CDR3 is CASSRLHPSIYNEQFF. Here the CDR3 DNA reads TGTGCCAGCAGCCGGCTACACCCCAGCATCTACAATGAGCAGTTCTTC.

This clonotype was found a few times. The J gene is TRBJ1-1, the V gene TRBV5-8; D gene ambiguous. V shed 6 bases and J shed 4 bases, with 16 bases lying between them. The CDR3 totals 14 residues. In germline, CDR1 is SGHTS, CDR2 YDEGEE. CDR3 protein: CASTLPGVITEAFF. The CDR3 DNA follows: TGTGCCAGCACCTTACCTGGGGTTATCACTGAAGCTTTCTTT.

The chain employs TRBV28 and TRBJ2-6, with D maybe TRBD1 (6 bases). CDR3 length: 18 residues. V shed 8 bases and J shed 0 bases, with 20 bases lying between them. Germline V CDR1 and CDR2: MDHEN, SYDVKM. The CDR3 region has the DNA TGTGCCAGCGGTTCCACAGGGACATTGCTCTCTGGGGCCAACGTCCTGACTTTC. Residues: CASGSTGTLLSGANVLTF.

This clonotype was counted at least ten times. The genes are TRBV3-1 and TRBJ2-5; weak D call: TRBD2 (5 bases). The CDR3 contains 20 residues. V lost 4 bases, J lost 2 bases, and 29 bases lay in between. Germline V gene data show CDR1 as LGHDT and CDR2 as YNNKEL (reference sequence). CDR3 bases: TGTGCCAGCAGCCCAACCAACAGACCGGGATATCAAAACTTACAAGAGACCCAGTACTTC. It encodes CASSPTNRPGYQNLQETQYF.

The chain uses TRBV7-2 and TRBJ1-1, with a possible D match to TRBD1 (5 bases). The germline V gene has CDR1 SGHTA and CDR2 FQGNSA. The CDR3 totals 19 residues. The ends were cut back, 3 bases at V and 4 bases at J, with 27 bases in the middle. The CDR3 region has the DNA TGTGCCAGCAGCTTTTCGGGGGGGATCGCTTCCGCCGGGGGCACTGAAGCTTTCTTT. Translated, it gives CASSFSGGIASAGGTEAFF.

The rearrangement joins TRBV2 to TRBJ1-2, with a weak D call TRBD1 (5 bases). Trimming removed 6 bases from V and 7 bases from J, with 12 bases in between. Per the germline V gene, CDR1 is SNHLY and CDR2 is FYNNEI. This CDR3 contains 12 residues. The CDR3 spells CASRPTEGGYTF. DNA of the CDR3: TGTGCCAGCAGGCCGACAGAGGGTGGCTACACCTTC.

Ten or more counts support this clonotype. The chain uses TRBV30 and TRBJ1-1; D gene unclear. Germline CDR1 and CDR2: GTSNPN and SVGIG (reference sequence). Trimming took off 5 bases at V and 2 bases at J, with 6 bases between the two ends. CDR3 length: 11 amino acids. The CDR3 DNA follows: TGTGCCTGGGCGACAAACACTGAAGCTTTCTTT. It is translated as CAWATNTEAFF.

Only a few counts were recorded for this clonotype. The V call is TRBV6-5, the J call TRBJ2-7, with unresolved D. This CDR3 is 12 amino acids long. V dropped 2 bases and J dropped 6 bases, with 8 bases sitting between them. CDR1 is MNHEY, CDR2 SVGAGI, per germline. The CDR3 sequence is CASSYGLGEQYF. For the CDR3, the DNA is TGTGCCAGCAGTTACGGCCTCGGCGAGCAGTACTTC.

Many counts were recorded for this clonotype. The chain recombines TRBV3-1 with TRBJ2-3; tentatively, D is TRBD1 or TRBD2 (5 bases each). Trimming took 0 bases from V and 4 from J, leaving 17 bases between them. CDR1 and CDR2 from the germline V gene are LGHDT and YNNKEL (reference sequence). The length of the CDR3 is 17 residues. The CDR3 bases are TGTGCCAGCAGCCAAGATTCGACTAATTCCAGGGCAGATACGCAGTATTTT. Encoded protein: CASSQDSTNSRADTQYF.

This clonotype was found many times. CDR3: CATSERGTDTQYF. The CDR3 DNA follows: TGTGCCACCAGTGAGAGGGGCACAGATACGCAGTATTTT. The chain is built from TRBV24-1 and TRBJ2-3; weak D call: TRBD2 (5 bases). The germline V and J ends were trimmed by 4 bases and 1 base, with 5 bases remaining between them. This CDR3 region has 13 residues. The germline V gene has CDR1 KGHDR and CDR2 SFDVKD.

V is TRBV6-5 and J is TRBJ1-5; D not resolved. The length of the CDR3 is 15 residues. Germline lookup yields CDR1 MNHEY and CDR2 SVGAGI. Trimming pared 0 bases from V and 0 bases from J, leaving 6 bases between. CDR3 in DNA: TGTGCCAGCAGTTACTCCGGCTATAGCAATCAGCCCCAGCATTTT. This encodes CASSYSGYSNQPQHF.

Many counts were recorded for this clonotype. The chain carries TRBV10-3 and TRBJ2-1; 11 positions match TRBD1. The germline gives CDR1 ENHRY, CDR2 SYGVKD. With 7 bases clipped from V and 3 bases from J, the junction kept 23 bases outside the gene matches. This CDR3 has 21 amino acids. The CDR3 region is CAITPGGGQGGRSGGYNEQFF. The DNA for the CDR3 is TGTGCCATCACCCCGGGAGGGGGACAGGGGGGACGAAGCGGGGGCTACAATGAGCAGTTCTTC.